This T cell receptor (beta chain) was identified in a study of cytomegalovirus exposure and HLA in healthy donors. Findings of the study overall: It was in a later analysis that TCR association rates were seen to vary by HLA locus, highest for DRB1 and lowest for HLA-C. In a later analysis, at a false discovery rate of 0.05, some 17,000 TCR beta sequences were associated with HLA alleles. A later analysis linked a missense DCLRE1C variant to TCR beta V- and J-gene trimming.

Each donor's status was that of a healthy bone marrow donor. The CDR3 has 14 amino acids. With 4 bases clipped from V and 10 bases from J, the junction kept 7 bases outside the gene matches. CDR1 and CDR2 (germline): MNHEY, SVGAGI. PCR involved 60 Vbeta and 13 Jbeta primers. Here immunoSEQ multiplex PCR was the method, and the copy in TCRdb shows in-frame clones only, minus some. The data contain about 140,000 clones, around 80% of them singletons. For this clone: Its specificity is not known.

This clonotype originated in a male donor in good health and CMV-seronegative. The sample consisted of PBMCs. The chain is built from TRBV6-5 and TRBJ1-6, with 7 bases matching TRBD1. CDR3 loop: CASSFTGEDSPLHF. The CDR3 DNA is TGTGCCAGCAGTTTTACAGGGGAGGACTCACCCCTCCACTTT.